This TCR beta chain was retrieved from a study of T cell responses to AZD1222 COVID-19 vaccine. The data were produced by immunoSEQ multiplex PCR, yet TCRdb's version contains in-frame clones alone and is incomplete. The sample lists around 150,000 clones; around 89% were seen once. Germline lookup yields CDR1 SGHDT and CDR2 YYEEEE. Trimming cost V 5 bases and J 3 bases; bases outside gene matches: 5. CDR3 size: 15 residues. This specimen consisted of peripheral blood, obtained on day 0 of MenACWY control vaccination. The chain has TRBV5-6 and TRBJ2-2; 9 bases map to TRBD1. The receptor was isolated from an adult in good health. This chain's CDR3 is CASRRDRVHTGELFF. In DNA form, the CDR3 reads TGTGCCAGCAGGCGGGACAGGGTTCACACCGGGGAGCTGTTTTTT.